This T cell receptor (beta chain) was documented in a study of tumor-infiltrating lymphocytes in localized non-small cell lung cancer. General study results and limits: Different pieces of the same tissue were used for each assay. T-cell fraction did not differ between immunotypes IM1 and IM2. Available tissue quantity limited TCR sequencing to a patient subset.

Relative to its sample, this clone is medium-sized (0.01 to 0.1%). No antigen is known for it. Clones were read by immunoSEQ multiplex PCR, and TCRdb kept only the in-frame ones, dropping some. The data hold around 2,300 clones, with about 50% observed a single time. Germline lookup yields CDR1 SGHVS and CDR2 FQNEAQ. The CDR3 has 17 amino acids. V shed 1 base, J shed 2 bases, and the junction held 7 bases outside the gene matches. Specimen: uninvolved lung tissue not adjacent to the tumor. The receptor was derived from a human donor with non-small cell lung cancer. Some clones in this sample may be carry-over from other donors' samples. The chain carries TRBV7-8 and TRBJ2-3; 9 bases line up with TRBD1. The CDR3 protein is CASSLGGTGFFTDTQYF. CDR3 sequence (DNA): TGTGCCAGCAGCTTAGGCGGGACAGGGTTCTTCACAGATACGCAGTATTTT.